This paragraph reports one T cell receptor beta chain. It lacks a known antigen. No quality values exist for individual bases; no much larger clone is one base distant. This sample is part of a study of memory CD8 T cells in hepatitis C reinfection (dated by TCRdb to about 2017). In the study overall: A few donors spontaneously resolved two consecutive HCV infections, while two donors cleared a primary infection but became chronically infected after reinfection. Samples for the late or post reinfection period were taken 12 to 24 weeks after reinfection was detected. Participants who had resolved a prior HCV infection were followed every 3 months in the reinfection study. Between about 2008 and 2012, 4 to 6 reinfection cases that had stored pre-reinfection samples were identified. Across an HCV reinfection episode in a handful of donors, the study followed the TCR beta repertoire of virus-specific CD8 T cells over time. An HCV reinfection was defined as a positive HCV RNA test that came after two negative tests taken at least 60 days apart. Results the study describes overall, beyond this receptor: Because the study included only a few donors, definitive conclusions about public clonotypes linked to secondary clearance could not be reached.

The library was generated by the immunoSEQ multiplex PCR assay. Genomic DNA was extracted from the sorted cells, and Adaptive Biotechnologies' automated high-throughput method was used to sequence the TCR beta V, D and J regions. CDR3 regions were amplified with a two-step, bias-controlled multiplex PCR. Amplified TCR beta libraries were sequenced on an Illumina instrument. For the original study's pipeline: Demultiplexed reads were processed to lower amplification and sequencing bias, and the IMGT database was used to assign CDR3 sequences to gene families. ImmunoSEQ software version 2.0 was used to analyze the repertoire data. Clonotype lists were filtered to remove out-of-frame sequences and sequences containing stop codons in the CDR3. Clonotypes with a frequency below 0.01% were excluded because such low-frequency clonotypes corresponded to less than one cell. Richness was calculated by dividing observed richness by input cell number, and evenness was calculated by dividing Shannon entropy by log observed richness. To measure repertoire diversity and how similar the repertoire was between time points, Simpson diversity and Morisita-Horn overlap indices were applied. Clonotypes were sorted into dominant (>1%), sub-dominant (0.5-0.99%), low abundance (0.1-0.49%) or lowest abundance (<0.1%) groups. The germline index was obtained by subtracting total nucleotide additions from total CDR3 length and then dividing the result by total CDR3 length. Held by TCRdb, this immuneACCESS table contains in-frame sequences only and omits some clones. Under half of the omission traces to an unresolved V gene where checked; the cause of the rest is unknown. That table supplies the V and J calls and clone size; D and trimming were determined from the DNA. The sample contains around 45,000 clones, 89% of them found a single time. The ten largest clonotypes hold more than 0.65% of the sample.

Reading from cysteine to phenylalanine, the CDR3 counts 15 amino acids. Kept here is only the CDR3 DNA, which spans 45 bases and is read in frame from base 1. The V and J ends are trimmed by 0 bases and 2 bases, leaving 7 bases between them. CDR1 and CDR2 were assigned from the germline V gene as MGHRA and YSYEKL. Taken with the paper, the label for time point translates to: late/post reinfection, 12 to 24 weeks after detection. TCR sequencing was performed on the sorted cells directly ex vivo, without any in vitro expansion beforehand. The donors were people who inject drugs and were enrolled in Canada's Montreal Acute Hepatitis C Cohort Study (HEPCO). Total naive CD8 T cells, sorted as viable CD3+ CD8+ CD45RO-, came from a couple of donors at all three reinfection time points as controls. Before sorting, cryopreserved peripheral blood mononuclear cells were thawed and used as the source for purifying CD8 T cells. CD8 T cells were enriched by negative selection with the MACS CD8+ T cell Isolation Kit. A BD FACSAria II sorter with FACSDiva software was used for cell sorting, and FlowJo was used for data analysis.

The rearrangement joined TRBV4-1 to TRBJ2-2, with the identity of the D gene unclear. The sequencing input was naive CD8+ T cells sorted from blood. In light of the paper, this sample's cell subset or site label describes: total naive CD8+CD45RO- T cells. The sequence was obtained from a man aged 18 to 30 with hepatitis C virus infection. The CDR3 corresponds to CASSQDLSNTGELFF. The sequence in DNA is TGCGCCAGCAGCCAAGACTTGAGCAACACCGGGGAGCTGTTTTTT.